The 21 T cell receptor beta chains presented below share a single source sample, sequenced in a study of T cell responses to AZD1222 COVID-19 vaccine (dated by TCRdb to about 2021). The time point label, read with the paper, signifies: baseline before first vaccination. The library was built by means of the immunoSEQ multiplex PCR assay. TCRdb provides this immuneACCESS table in a form limited to in-frame rearrangements. Some clones are lacking; in checked studies, under half of them reflect an unresolved V gene, and why the rest are absent is not known. The sample table lists about 110,000 clones, 90% to 95% of them with a count of one. The ten top clones hold 2% to 2.5% of the sample. Sequenced material: peripheral blood, taken on day 0 of AZD1222 vaccination. The receptors come from an adult in good health.

This clone was seen just once. The J gene is TRBJ2-5, the V gene TRBV7-3, with a weak D call TRBD2 (6 bases). The V gene's germline CDR1 is SGHTA and CDR2 FQGTGA. V dropped 2 bases and J dropped 5 bases, with 15 bases sitting between them. The CDR3 runs 15 residues. In DNA form, the CDR3 reads TGTGCCAGCAGCTTAGGTTTAAGGGGAGGCGAGACCCAGTACTTC. This translates into CASSLGLRGGETQYF.

This clone has only one observation. The chain uses TRBV5-1 and TRBJ2-5; unclear D gene. V was clipped by 4 bases and J by 0 bases, with 4 bases between them. Germline loops: CDR1 SGHRS, CDR2 YFSETQ. This CDR3 comprises 12 residues. The CDR3 here is CASSPNQETQYF. In DNA, the CDR3 is TGCGCCAGCAGCCCTAACCAAGAGACCCAGTACTTC.

The chain carries TRBV5-1 and TRBJ2-7; TRBD2 matches 7 bases. This CDR3 region has 16 residues. After removal of 4 bases from V and 0 bases from J, the junction contained 10 bases not matched to a gene. Germline values: CDR1 SGHRS, CDR2 YFSETQ. The CDR3 nucleotides read TGCGCCAGCAGCCCAGGGAGGGAGGGATTCTCCTACGAGCAGTACTTC. This sequence encodes CASSPGREGFSYEQYF.

The V call is TRBV5-1, the J call TRBJ1-2; TRBD1 is a possible D gene (6 bases). This CDR3 is 13 amino acids long. Trimming cost V 4 bases and J 8 bases, with 15 bases left between them. Germline CDR1 reads SGHRS; CDR2 reads YFSETQ. For the CDR3, the DNA is TGCGCCAGCAGCCCGCGGGGGCGCGGGGGCTACACCTTC. Amino acid sequence: CASSPRGRGGYTF.

The chain links TRBV21-1 to TRBJ1-5; the table's TRBD1 call for D was not verified on the DNA. TRBV21-1 is noted as a pseudogene. The CDR3 extends over 16 amino acids. This CDR3 reads CASSKKNREYNQPQHF. The CDR3 coding sequence is TGTGCCAGCAGCAAAAAGAACAGGGAATACAATCAGCCCCAGCATTTT.

V gene TRBV28 combines with J gene TRBJ1-5, with D possibly matching TRBD1 (5 bases). Trimming cost V 6 bases and J 0 bases, with 12 bases left between them. This CDR3 has 15 residues. CDR1 and CDR2 from the germline V gene are MDHEN and SYDVKM. The CDR3 loop is CASSRTLNSNQPQHF. The CDR3 nucleotides are TGTGCCAGCAGCCGGACATTAAATAGCAATCAGCCCCAGCATTTT.

The J gene is TRBJ1-1, the V gene TRBV2; D is perhaps TRBD1 (5 bases). The CDR3 loop spans 13 amino acids. Per germline, CDR1 SNHLY and CDR2 FYNNEI. With 6 bases removed from V and 2 bases from J, the gap between germline ends came to 10 bases. For the CDR3, the DNA is TGTGCCAGCAGGACAGAGGGAAACACTGAAGCTTTCTTT. This translates into CASRTEGNTEAFF.

The rearrangement uses TRBV6-5 and TRBJ2-5, with D perhaps TRBD1 (6 bases). Trimming removed 5 bases from V and 4 bases from J, with 11 bases in between. Germline V CDR1 and CDR2: MNHEY, SVGAGI. This CDR3 contains 13 residues. The CDR3: CASSPGHLETQYF. CDR3 bases: TGTGCCAGCAGTCCGGGACATTTAGAGACCCAGTACTTC.

The genes are TRBV7-2 and TRBJ1-1; D uncertain. Germline V gives CDR1 SGHTA, CDR2 FQGNSA. V lost 1 base to trimming and J lost 4 bases, with 10 bases between them. The CDR3 runs 14 residues. CDR3 loop: CASSLELVGTEAFF. The CDR3 DNA follows: TGTGCCAGCAGCTTAGAGTTAGTGGGCACTGAAGCTTTCTTT.

The chain is built from TRBV3-1 (or the pseudogene TRBV3-2) and TRBJ2-1; 10 nucleotides agree with TRBD2. V trimming: 8 bases; J trimming: 4 bases; junction bases outside the gene matches: 2. The CDR3 runs to 13 residues. Germline V lookup: CDR1 LGHDT, CDR2 YNNKEL (reference sequence). The CDR3 here is CASGTSEYNEQFF. CDR3 nucleotide sequence: TGTGCCAGCGGGACTAGCGAGTACAATGAGCAGTTCTTC.

The chain has TRBV28 and TRBJ1-2; D call uncertain. The V end was cut by 5 bases, the J end by 5 bases, with 12 bases between. The CDR3 runs to 13 residues. Germline V gives CDR1 MDHEN, CDR2 SYDVKM. The DNA for the CDR3 is TGTGCCAGCAGTCCGCCGACGGCGTATGGCTACACCTTC. This codes for CASSPPTAYGYTF.

The chain employs TRBV7-3 and TRBJ2-5; possibly TRBD1 or TRBD2 for D (5 bases each). Per the germline V gene, CDR1 is SGHTA and CDR2 is FQGTGA. The CDR3 covers 16 residues. The ends were cut back, 6 bases at V and 4 bases at J, with 21 bases in the middle. CDR3 amino acids: CASSSRGRGSGETQYF. Here the CDR3 DNA reads TGTGCCAGCAGTTCCCGGGGTAGGGGCTCGGGAGAGACCCAGTACTTC. The full variable domain, completed using reference TRBV7-3 and TRBJ2-5, is GAGVSQTPSNKVTEKGKYVELRCDPISGHTALYWYRQSLGQGPEFLIYFQGTGAADDSGLPNDRFFAVRPEGSVSTLKIQRTERGDSAVYLCASSSRGRGSGETQYFGPGTRLLVL.

The chain joins TRBV7-9 to TRBJ1-3, with D tentatively TRBD1 (6 bases). Trimming took 5 bases from V and 1 from J, leaving 15 bases between them. The CDR3 is 16 residues long. Germline assignment: CDR1 SEHNR and CDR2 FQNEAQ (reference sequence). The CDR3 coding sequence is TGTGCCAGCAGCCATCAGACAGGCGGGTCTGGAAACACCATATATTTT. Its translation: CASSHQTGGSGNTIYF.

The chain has TRBV5-4 and TRBJ2-5; D remains ambiguous. V lost 1 base, J lost 5 bases, and 6 bases lay in between. CDR1 is SGHNT, CDR2 YYREEE, per germline (reference sequence). The CDR3 totals 12 residues. DNA for the CDR3: TGTGCCAGCAGCTTGTTAGGTGAGACCCAGTACTTC. Protein: CASSLLGETQYF.

This clone appeared a few times. The V call is TRBV5-4, the J call TRBJ2-6; TRBD1 aligns across 8 bases. Germline lookup yields CDR1 SGHNT and CDR2 YYREEE (reference sequence). CDR3 length: 17 residues. V lost 4 bases to trimming and J lost 0 bases; unmatched junction nucleotides: 6. The DNA for the CDR3 is TGTGCCAGCAGCCAATCCGACAGGGGCTCTGGGGCCAACGTCCTGACTTTC. Translation gives CASSQSDRGSGANVLTF.

This chain links TRBV6-5 with TRBJ2-1; D tentatively fits TRBD1 or TRBD2 (5 bases each). CDR3 size: 14 residues. The V end was cut by 6 bases, the J end by 0 bases, with 9 bases between. Germline values: CDR1 MNHEY, CDR2 SVGAGI. CDR3 coding DNA: TGTGCCAGCAGACCAGGGAGCTCCTACAATGAGCAGTTCTTC. Translation gives CASRPGSSYNEQFF.

The V gene is TRBV2, the J gene TRBJ2-7; D is uncertain. Germline CDR1 SNHLY, CDR2 FYNNEI. The CDR3 is 15 residues long. The V gene lost 4 bases and the J gene lost 5 bases, with 18 bases spanning the gap. CDR3 loop: CASSARATPLHEQYF. The CDR3 DNA follows: TGTGCCAGCAGTGCACGAGCCACCCCTCTCCACGAGCAGTACTTC.

The chain employs TRBV21-1 and TRBJ2-1; the DNA was not used to check the table's D call, TRBD1. TRBV21-1 is termed a pseudogene. This CDR3 has 17 amino acids. CDR3 in amino acids: CASSKAVTDNSYNEQFF. CDR3 DNA sequence: TGTGCCAGCAGCAAAGCAGTGACAGACAATTCCTACAATGAGCAGTTCTTC.

The gene calls are TRBV18 and TRBJ2-7; a weak D match, TRBD2 (5 bases). V gave up 2 bases and J gave up 2 bases, with 10 bases separating them. Germline V gene sequence: CDR1 KGHSH, CDR2 LQKENI. This CDR3 comprises 14 residues. CDR3 region: CASSPNVGTYEQYF. For the CDR3, the DNA is TGTGCCAGCTCACCAAATGTCGGGACCTACGAGCAGTACTTC.

Turning to this clone: The sample has other DNA sequences that encode this CDR3 too. This chain joins TRBV12-3 or TRBV12-4 and TRBJ1-2; D unresolved. The V and J ends lost 3 bases and 8 bases respectively, with 10 bases between them. The CDR3 is 12 residues long. CDR3 bases: TGTGCCAGCAGTTTTCCGCGCGGCGGCTACACCTTC. Encoded protein: CASSFPRGGYTF.

The chain links TRBV6-4 to TRBJ2-1, with 15 bases lining up with TRBD2. J was trimmed by 8 bases and V by 0 bases; bases with no gene match: 5. Germline CDR1 and CDR2: MRHNA and SNTAGT. The CDR3 runs 17 residues. CDR3 amino acids: CASSDSGTSGRNDEQFF. DNA of the CDR3: TGTGCCAGCAGTGACTCGGGGACTAGCGGGAGGAACGATGAGCAGTTCTTC.